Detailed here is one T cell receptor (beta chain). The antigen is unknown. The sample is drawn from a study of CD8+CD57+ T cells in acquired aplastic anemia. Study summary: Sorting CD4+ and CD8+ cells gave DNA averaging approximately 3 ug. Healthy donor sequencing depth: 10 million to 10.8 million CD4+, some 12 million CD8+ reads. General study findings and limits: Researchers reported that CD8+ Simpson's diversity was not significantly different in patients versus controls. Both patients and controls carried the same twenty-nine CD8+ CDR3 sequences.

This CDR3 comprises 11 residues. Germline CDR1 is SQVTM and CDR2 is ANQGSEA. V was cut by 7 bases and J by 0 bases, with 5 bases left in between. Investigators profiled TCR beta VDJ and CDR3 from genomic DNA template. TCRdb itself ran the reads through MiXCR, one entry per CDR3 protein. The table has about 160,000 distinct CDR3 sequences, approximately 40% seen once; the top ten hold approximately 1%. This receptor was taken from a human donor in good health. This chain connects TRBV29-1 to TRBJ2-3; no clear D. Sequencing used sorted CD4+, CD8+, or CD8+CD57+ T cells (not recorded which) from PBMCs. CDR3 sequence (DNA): TGCAGCGGTACTAGCACAGATACGCAGTATTTT. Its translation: CSGTSTDTQYF.